Presented here are 17 T cell receptor beta chains from one specimen sequenced in a study of T cell clones after liver transplantation. Sequencing used immunoSEQ multiplex PCR; TCRdb keeps in-frame clones, though not all of them. The sample has around 100,000 clones, around 84% seen once. Specimen: CD4+ T cells from blood, collected approximately 50 months after liver transplant. The receptors originated from a human patient who received a liver transplant. Some T cells may trace back to the graft donor.

This chain uses TRBV9 with TRBJ2-1, with 13 bases fitting TRBD2. V was clipped by 0 bases and J by 0 bases; unmatched bases: 0. The length of the CDR3 is 17 residues. Germline V gene data show CDR1 as SGDLS and CDR2 as YYNGEE. For the CDR3, the DNA is TGTGCCAGCAGCGTAGGGACTAGCGGGAGCTCCTACAATGAGCAGTTCTTC. Its protein product is CASSVGTSGSSYNEQFF.

The sample holds a few counts of this clone. The V call is TRBV2, the J call TRBJ1-2; possible D gene TRBD1, 5 bases. Trimming shortened V by 7 bases and J by 8 bases, and 17 bases separated the two germline ends. Per the germline V gene, CDR1 is SNHLY and CDR2 is FYNNEI. The CDR3 contains 13 residues. CDR3 residues: CASTEGTGVGYTF. The CDR3 region has the DNA TGTGCCAGCACCGAGGGAACAGGCGTAGGCTACACCTTC.

This chain uses TRBV2 with TRBJ1-1, with D hard to call. CDR3 length: 14 amino acids. Germline CDR1 and CDR2: SNHLY and FYNNEI. Trimming pared 5 bases from V and 2 bases from J, leaving 12 bases between. The CDR3 is CASSSNGGNTEAFF. For the CDR3, the DNA is TGTGCCAGCAGTTCTAACGGAGGAAACACTGAAGCTTTCTTT. Drawing the rest from reference TRBV2 and TRBJ1-1, the complete variable domain is EPEVTQTPSHQVTQMGQEVILRCVPISNHLYFYWYRQILGQKVEFLVSFYNNEISEKSEIFDDQFSVERPDGSNFTLKIRSTKLEDSAMYFCASSSNGGNTEAFFGQGTRLTVV.

V gene TRBV7-6 combines with J gene TRBJ2-1; 9 bases are shared with TRBD2. In germline, CDR1 is SGHVS, CDR2 FNYEAQ. Losses at the gene ends were 1 base for V and 5 bases for J; bases not matched to a gene: 9. The CDR3 sequence is 17 residues long. CDR3 nucleotides: TGTGCCAGCAGCTTAGAGGAATTAGCGGGAGTACACAATGAGCAGTTCTTC. It specifies CASSLEELAGVHNEQFF.

The rearrangement links TRBV4-2 to TRBJ2-5, with TRBD2 as a possible D gene (6 bases). Germline CDR1 is LGHNA and CDR2 is YNFKEQ. V lost 0 bases and J 7 bases, leaving 15 bases between the germline ends. CDR3 length: 15 amino acids. CDR3 sequence (DNA): TGTGCCAGCAGCCAAGACTTCGGGACTGCGGGGACCCAGTACTTC. It is translated as CASSQDFGTAGTQYF.

The genes are TRBV4-1 and TRBJ2-7, with 9 bases lining up with TRBD2. This CDR3 region has 17 residues. Germline V gene lookup returns CDR1 MGHRA and CDR2 YSYEKL. V lost 0 bases to trimming and J lost 6 bases; unmatched junction nucleotides: 12. The CDR3 is CASSQDTLAGPVFEQYF. DNA for the CDR3: TGCGCCAGCAGCCAAGATACCCTAGCGGGGCCCGTTTTCGAGCAGTACTTC.

The CDR3, as DNA: TGTGCCAGCAGCTCACCCTACCAAGAGGGGTCCGGCTACACCTTC. Translation gives CASSSPYQEGSGYTF. This chain connects TRBV7-3 to TRBJ1-2, with D possibly being TRBD1 (5 bases). Per the germline V gene, CDR1 is SGHTA and CDR2 is FQGTGA. The CDR3 extends over 15 amino acids. V was clipped by 4 bases and J by 8 bases, with 20 bases between them.

This chain connects TRBV6-1 to TRBJ1-2; D is possibly TRBD1 (5 bases). The CDR3 is 15 residues long. From germline, CDR1 is MNHNS and CDR2 SASEGT. Trimming removed 1 base at V and 4 bases at J, with 13 bases between. The CDR3 DNA is TGTGCCAGCAGTGAAGTCAGGGATCCGGTCTATGGCTACACCTTC. Translating it yields CASSEVRDPVYGYTF.

CDR3 in DNA: TGCGCCAGCAGCCAAGAAGGGACAGGGGGCGGTCAGCCCCAGCATTTT. Translating it yields CASSQEGTGGGQPQHF. The chain carries TRBV4-1 and TRBJ1-5, with 12 bases that match TRBD1. The CDR3 covers 16 residues. Per the germline V gene, CDR1 is MGHRA and CDR2 is YSYEKL. J gave up 6 bases and V 0 bases, and 3 bases lay outside the gene matches.

The chain recombines TRBV28 with TRBJ1-2; D unclear. CDR1 and CDR2 (germline): MDHEN, SYDVKM. The V gene lost 4 bases and the J gene lost 4 bases, with 4 bases spanning the gap. The CDR3 is made up of 11 amino acids. The CDR3 protein is CASSYIYGYTF. The CDR3 DNA follows: TGTGCCAGCAGTTACATCTATGGCTACACCTTC.

The rearrangement links TRBV6-1 to TRBJ2-7; D not certain. Trimming removed 8 bases at V and 2 bases at J, with 7 bases between. This CDR3 has 11 residues. Germline V CDR1 and CDR2: MNHNS, SASEGT. CDR3 nucleotide sequence: TGTGCCAGCGGCAGAACCTACGAGCAGTACTTC. It translates to CASGRTYEQYF.

This sequence joins TRBV9 and TRBJ2-5; TRBD1 might be the D (6 bases). Looked up from germline, CDR1 is SGDLS and CDR2 is YYNGEE. Between the trimmed V and J ends, which lost 2 bases and 3 bases, there was a span of 14 bases. The CDR3 consists of 15 residues. The CDR3 loop reads CASSVATGLEETQYF. The DNA of the CDR3 is TGTGCCAGCAGCGTCGCTACAGGGTTGGAAGAGACCCAGTACTTC.

The chain joins TRBV5-3 to TRBJ2-4; 8 bases are a match to TRBD2. TRBV5-3 is known as an ORF, though its function is uncertain. The CDR3 consists of 16 residues. The V and J ends lost 0 bases and 3 bases, in that order; junction bases with no gene match: 5. The CDR3 reads CARSLVSGRNKNIQYF. CDR3 nucleotides: TGTGCCAGAAGCTTGGTCAGCGGGAGAAACAAAAACATTCAGTACTTC.

The CDR3 DNA reads TGTGCCAGCAGTAATTTGGGGATGTCTTATGGCTACACCTTC. Its protein is CASSNLGMSYGYTF. The J gene is TRBJ1-2, the V gene TRBV6-5; D not certain. V lost 5 bases and J lost 5, with 15 bases in between. CDR1 is MNHEY, CDR2 SVGAGI, per germline. This CDR3 is 14 amino acids long.

Here the CDR3 reads CASSPLGSPYEQYF. The CDR3 DNA reads as TGTGCCAGCTCACCGCTTGGTAGTCCCTACGAGCAGTACTTC. This rearrangement joins TRBV18 to TRBJ2-7; D gene uncertain. V lost 3 bases and J lost 2, with 11 bases in between. This CDR3 has 14 residues. Germline loops: CDR1 KGHSH, CDR2 LQKENI.

The gene calls are TRBV6-1 and TRBJ1-1; maybe TRBD1 (6 bases). The V and J ends lost 8 bases and 2 bases respectively, with 18 bases between them. The CDR3 runs to 15 residues. The germline V gene has CDR1 MNHNS and CDR2 SASEGT. The CDR3 coding sequence is TGTGCCAGCCTGAGGGGGGGGGCGCTTAACACTGAAGCTTTCTTT. Protein product: CASLRGGALNTEAFF.

This clone showed up just a few times. The chain recombines TRBV19 with TRBJ2-1; TRBD2 aligns across 10 bases. The V gene end was trimmed by 6 bases and the J gene end by 4 bases; junction bases not matched to a gene: 0. The CDR3 spans 13 residues. Germline CDR1 and CDR2: LNHDA and SQIVND (reference sequence). The CDR3 is CASRLAGYNEQFF. CDR3 nucleotides: TGTGCCAGTAGACTAGCGGGGTACAATGAGCAGTTCTTC. The full variable domain, its missing parts supplied by reference TRBV19 and TRBJ2-1, is DGGITQSPKYLFRKEGQNVTLSCEQNLNHDAMYWYRQDPGQGLRLIYYSQIVNDFQKGDIAEGYSVSREKKESFPLTVTSAQKNPTAFYLCASRLAGYNEQFFGPGTRLTVL.